Sequencing of this T cell receptor (beta chain) was carried out in a study of blood T cells in healthy people across ages. Study-level results: Unsorted PBMC material precluded a definitive naive versus antigen-experienced comparison.

Every participating donor contributed about 10 milliliters of peripheral blood through a draw. This clonotype was observed a few times. The antigen is unknown. Germline V CDR1 and CDR2: SGHTA, FQGNSA. The V end lost 5 bases, the J end lost 5 bases, and 13 bases lay between the germline ends. The CDR3 totals 13 residues. Next came a second PCR, run for about 6 to 12 cycles, which used a sample-barcoded 5' primer along with a J-beta primer mix. TCRdb itself ran the 5' RACE reads through MiXCR, one entry per CDR3 protein. Of hundreds of thousands of distinct CDR3 sequences in the sample, roughly 53% were seen once.

The receptor was isolated from a man between 60 and 75 years old in good health. What was sequenced was blood. The chain couples TRBV7-2 to TRBJ2-7; D is ambiguous. CDR3 sequence (DNA): TGTGCCAGCAGCGTACGACCACTCCACGAGCAGTACTTC. Protein product: CASSVRPLHEQYF. Full variable domain (rest looked up from reference TRBV7-2 and TRBJ2-7): GAGVSQSPSNKVTEKGKDVELRCDPISGHTALYWYRQSLGQGLEFLIYFQGNSAPDKSGLPSDRFSAERTGGSVSTLTIQRTQQEDSAVYLCASSVRPLHEQYFGPGTRLTVT.